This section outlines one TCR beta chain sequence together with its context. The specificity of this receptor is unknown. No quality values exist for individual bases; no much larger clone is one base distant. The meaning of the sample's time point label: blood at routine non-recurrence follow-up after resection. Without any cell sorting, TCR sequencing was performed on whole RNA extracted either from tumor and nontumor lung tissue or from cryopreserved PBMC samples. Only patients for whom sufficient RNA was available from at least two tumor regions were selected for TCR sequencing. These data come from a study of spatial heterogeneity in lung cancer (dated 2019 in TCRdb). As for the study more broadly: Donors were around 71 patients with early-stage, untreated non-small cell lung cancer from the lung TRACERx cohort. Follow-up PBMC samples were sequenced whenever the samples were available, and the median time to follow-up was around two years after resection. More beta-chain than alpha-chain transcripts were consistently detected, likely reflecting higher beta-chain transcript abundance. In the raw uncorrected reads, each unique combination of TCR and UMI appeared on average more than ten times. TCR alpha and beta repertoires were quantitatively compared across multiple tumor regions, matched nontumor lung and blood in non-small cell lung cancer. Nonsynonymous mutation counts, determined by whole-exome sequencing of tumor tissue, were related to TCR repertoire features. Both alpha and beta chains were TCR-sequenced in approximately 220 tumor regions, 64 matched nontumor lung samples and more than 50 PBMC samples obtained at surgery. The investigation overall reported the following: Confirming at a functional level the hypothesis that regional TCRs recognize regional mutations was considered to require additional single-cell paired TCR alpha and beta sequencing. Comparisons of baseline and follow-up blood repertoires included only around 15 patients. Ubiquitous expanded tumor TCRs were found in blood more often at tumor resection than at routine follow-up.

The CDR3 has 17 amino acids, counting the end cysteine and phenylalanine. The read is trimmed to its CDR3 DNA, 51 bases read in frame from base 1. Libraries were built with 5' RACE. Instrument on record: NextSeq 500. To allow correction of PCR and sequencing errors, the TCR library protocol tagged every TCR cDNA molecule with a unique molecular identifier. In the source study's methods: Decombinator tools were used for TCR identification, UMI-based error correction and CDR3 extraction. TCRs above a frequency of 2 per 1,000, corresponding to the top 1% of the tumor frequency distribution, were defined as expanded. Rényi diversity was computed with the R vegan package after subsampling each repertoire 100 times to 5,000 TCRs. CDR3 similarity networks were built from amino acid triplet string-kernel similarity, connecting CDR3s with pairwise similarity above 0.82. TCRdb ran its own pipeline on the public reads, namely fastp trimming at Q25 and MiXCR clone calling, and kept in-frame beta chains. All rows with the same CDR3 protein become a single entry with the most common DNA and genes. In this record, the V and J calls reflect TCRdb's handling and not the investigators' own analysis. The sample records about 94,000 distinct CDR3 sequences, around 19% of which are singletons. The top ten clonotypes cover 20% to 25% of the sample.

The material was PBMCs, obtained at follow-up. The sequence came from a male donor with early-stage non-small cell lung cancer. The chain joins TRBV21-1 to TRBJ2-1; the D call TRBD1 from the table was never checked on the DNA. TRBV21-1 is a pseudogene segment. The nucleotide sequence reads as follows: TGTGCCAGCAGCAAGGGGCGGTGGGGGACAGGGTACAATGAGCAGTTCTTC. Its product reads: CASSKGRWGTGYNEQFF.